This T cell receptor (beta chain) emerged from a study of identical twins. Study-wide points: Part of the zero-insertion signal could reflect confounding by invariant MAIT and iNKT cells. Twins showed weaker excess sharing in their beta out-of-frame sequences. Fewer insertions were carried by abundant cord blood beta clonotypes, but none was seen in memory repertoires.

Healthy Caucasian individuals made up all the donors. With V trimmed by 7 bases and J by 6 bases, 8 bases remained unmatched. Per germline, CDR1 MNHEY and CDR2 SMNVEV (reference sequence). The length of the CDR3 is 15 residues. This clonotype was found a few times. The antigen is not known. TCRdb reprocessed the 5' RACE reads with MiXCR, giving one entry per CDR3 protein. Among 1.5 million to 2 million distinct CDR3 sequences listed, about 32% were seen once. This chain connects TRBV27 to TRBJ1-4; TRBD1 matches at 10 bases. The receptor was isolated from a newborn girl in good health. Sequencing input: cord blood. The CDR3, as DNA: TGTGCCAGCATGCATCACGGGACAGGGGATGAAAAACTGTTTTTT. It encodes CASMHHGTGDEKLFF.